This passage covers 16 T cell receptor beta chains from one sample sequenced in a study of preoperative IRX-2 immunotherapy in early breast cancer. Repertoires were generated with immunoSEQ multiplex PCR, while TCRdb's copy carries only in-frame clones and drops some. The sample contains fewer than 3,500 clones, about 80% of which appear only once. Treatment reported: preoperative locoregional IRX-2 cytokine immunotherapy. Material: tumor tissue, obtained after IRX-2 immunotherapy. These receptors were taken from a human donor with breast cancer.

This clone has a handful of counts. The chain recombines TRBV10-2 with TRBJ1-1; 7 positions match TRBD1. CDR3 length: 12 amino acids. Looked up from germline, CDR1 is WSHSY and CDR2 is SAAADI. V was clipped by 10 bases and J by 7 bases; unmatched bases: 9. The DNA for the CDR3 is TGCGCCATCAAGGGGGCGCGAGGTGAAGCTTTCTTT. Its protein product is CAIKGARGEAFF.

The gene calls are TRBV30 and TRBJ2-2; D is possibly TRBD1 or TRBD2 (6 bases each). The CDR3 runs to 16 residues. Looked up from germline, CDR1 is GTSNPN and CDR2 is SVGIG (reference sequence). V lost 8 bases to trimming and J lost 0 bases, with 19 bases between them. The CDR3 DNA is TGTGCCCGCTCCCTGGGGGGCCTGACGAACACCGGGGAGCTGTTTTTT. It encodes CARSLGGLTNTGELFF.

This chain joins TRBV11-3 and TRBJ2-7, with 9 nucleotides matching TRBD1. Losses at the gene ends were 2 bases for V and 5 bases for J; bases not matched to a gene: 4. This CDR3 contains 14 residues. The V gene's germline CDR1 is SGHNT and CDR2 YENEEA. The CDR3 sequence: CASSLRTGEDEQYF. CDR3 nucleotides: TGTGCCAGCAGCTTACGGACAGGGGAAGACGAGCAGTACTTC.

The gene calls are TRBV6-8 and TRBJ2-1; D is tentatively TRBD1 or TRBD2 (6 bases each). V was shortened by 4 bases and J by 10 bases, with 17 bases between the two germline ends. The CDR3 totals 14 residues. Germline CDR1 is MNHGY and CDR2 is SAAAGT. The CDR3 DNA follows: TGTGCCAGCAGTTCCGTCTTGGGGGGCCGGGAGCAGTTCTTC. It codes for CASSSVLGGREQFF.

V usage is TRBV6-8 and J usage is TRBJ2-7; TRBD1 is a possible D gene (5 bases). The CDR3 length is 15 residues. CDR1 is MNHGY and CDR2 is SAAAGT in the germline V gene. V was clipped by 4 bases and J by 0 bases, with 13 bases between them. CDR3 residues: CASSSRQISSYEQYF. CDR3 bases: TGTGCCAGCAGTTCCCGACAGATCAGCTCCTACGAGCAGTACTTC.

The chain carries TRBV19 and TRBJ1-1; 7 bases fit TRBD1. This CDR3 contains 13 residues. Germline CDR1 reads LNHDA; CDR2 reads SQIVND (reference sequence). The V and J ends lost 4 bases and 6 bases, in that order; junction bases with no gene match: 5. The DNA of the CDR3 is TGTGCCAGTAGTAGTACCAGGGGGGCTGAAGCTTTCTTT. Translation: CASSSTRGAEAFF.

The chain combines TRBV15 with TRBJ2-5; 11 bases line up with TRBD1. CDR1 and CDR2 from the germline V gene are LNHNV and YYDKDF (reference sequence). The CDR3 has 16 residues. V was clipped by 1 base and J by 4 bases; unmatched bases: 5. The CDR3 loop reads CATSRGSDRGRETQYF. As DNA, the CDR3 is TGTGCCACCAGCAGAGGATCGGACAGGGGGCGAGAGACCCAGTACTTC.

This chain joins TRBV7-1 and TRBJ2-7, with a possible D match to TRBD1 (6 bases). TRBV7-1 is classed as an ORF, of uncertain function. V lost 3 bases and J lost 3, with 15 bases in between. The CDR3 spans 15 residues. The CDR3 reads CASSSRDTSHYEQYF. As DNA, the CDR3 is TGTGCCAGCAGCTCCCGGGACACAAGTCACTACGAGCAGTACTTC.

The rearrangement joins TRBV23-1 to TRBJ2-2, with D perhaps matching TRBD1 (6 bases). TRBV23-1 is an ORF, and what it does is uncertain. V lost 6 bases, J lost 1 base, and 12 bases lay in between. This CDR3 is built from 15 residues. CDR3 bases: TGCGCCAGCAGCATCCGAGGGGGGAACACCGGGGAGCTGTTTTTT. This gives the protein CASSIRGGNTGELFF.

The chain carries TRBV19 and TRBJ1-2; TRBD1 matches 9 bases. The CDR3 consists of 13 residues. The junction had 6 bases not matched to a gene; V was cut back by 6 bases and J by 7 bases. Germline CDR1 is LNHDA and CDR2 is SQIVND (reference sequence). In DNA form, the CDR3 reads TGTGCCAGTAGCCCGGACAGGGGATCTGGCTACACCTTC. It translates to CASSPDRGSGYTF.

This chain uses TRBV19 with TRBJ1-3, with a tentative D call TRBD1 (5 bases). Germline V gives CDR1 LNHDA, CDR2 SQIVND (reference sequence). V lost 3 bases and J 6 bases, leaving 21 bases between the germline ends. This CDR3 has 17 amino acids. CDR3 in amino acids: CASSISGGAAFLNTIYF. Here the CDR3 DNA reads TGTGCCAGTAGTATCTCCGGGGGTGCGGCGTTCCTAAACACCATATATTTT.

The chain combines TRBV18 with TRBJ1-2, with TRBD1 identical over 7 bases. Germline V CDR1 and CDR2: KGHSH, LQKENI. With V trimmed by 2 bases and J by 3 bases, 6 bases remained unmatched. The length of the CDR3 is 15 residues. Here the CDR3 DNA reads TGTGCCAGCTCACCAGAAGACAGGGTGGACTATGGCTACACCTTC. Its protein product is CASSPEDRVDYGYTF.

This clone was counted once. This rearrangement joins TRBV28 to TRBJ1-5; 8 bases fit TRBD1. Germline V lookup: CDR1 MDHEN, CDR2 SYDVKM. V was pared by 0 bases and J by 5 bases, with 12 bases of the junction left unmatched. CDR3 length: 18 amino acids. Here the CDR3 DNA reads TGTGCCAGCAGTTTATGGATCCCCCGGACAGGGTGGGATCAGCCCCAGCATTTT. Translated, it gives CASSLWIPRTGWDQPQHF.

Details on this clone: An end of the junction differs from the germline gene, which may be a read error. This chain connects TRBV15 to TRBJ2-2; the D call may be TRBD1 or TRBD2 (5 bases each). This CDR3 comprises 17 residues. Germline CDR1 is LNHNV and CDR2 is YYDKDF (reference sequence). CDR3 in DNA: TGTGCCAGCAGCACTCCCCCCCGGGGACGGCTCACCGGGGAGCTGTTTTTT. This codes for CASSTPPRGRLTGELFF.

The genes are TRBV30 and TRBJ1-3; no clear D gene. The CDR3 runs to 12 residues. CDR1 is GTSNPN, CDR2 SVGIG, per germline (reference sequence). Trimming removed 4 bases from V and 1 base from J, with 5 bases in between. Here the CDR3 reads CAWKRSGNTIYF. As DNA, the CDR3 is TGTGCCTGGAAGAGGTCTGGAAACACCATATATTTT.

Written as DNA, the CDR3 is TGTGCCAGCAGCCAATCGGCAGATACGCAGTATTTT. Protein: CASSQSADTQYF. The chain recombines TRBV14 with TRBJ2-3; D unresolved. Germline V gives CDR1 SGHDN, CDR2 FVKESK. The V end was cut by 2 bases, the J end by 4 bases, with 4 bases between. The CDR3 extends over 12 amino acids.